The rows below give T cell receptor beta chains drawn from one sample of a study of T cell responses to AZD1222 COVID-19 vaccine. Profiled with immunoSEQ multiplex PCR; TCRdb holds only in-frame clones, not every one. Here the sample spans roughly 120,000 clones, roughly 87% being singletons. Sequencing used peripheral blood, obtained on day 0 of AZD1222 vaccination. The receptors come from an adult in good health. CDR3s include the opening cysteine and the closing phenylalanine or tryptophan. Fields, in order: V gene, clone size, D gene, J gene, CDR3 length, CDR3 protein, CDR3 DNA. A D gene is named only where the DNA matches it firmly. A clone size is listed for some rows: how often the clone was seen (once, few, many), or a class if it is expanded.

TRBV7-2	-	-	TRBJ1-6	13	CASSLRVNSPLHF	TGTGCCAGCAGCTTACGGGTTAATTCACCCCTCCACTTT
TRBV6-2/TRBV6-3	-	TRBD2	TRBJ2-2	17	CASSYSGDYTYAGELFF	TGTGCCAGCAGTTATAGCGGGGACTACACTTACGCCGGGGAGCTGTTTTTT
TRBV28	-	-	TRBJ1-1	11	CASSFGGKAFF	TGTGCCAGCAGTTTCGGTGGGAAGGCTTTCTTT
TRBV30	-	-	TRBJ2-1	15	CAWSVGASFYNEQFF	TGTGCCTGGAGTGTAGGGGCTAGCTTCTACAATGAGCAGTTCTTC
TRBV6-4	-	TRBD2	TRBJ2-3	15	CASSEKISGADTQYF	TGTGCCAGCAGTGAGAAAATTAGCGGGGCAGATACGCAGTATTTT
TRBV4-2	once	TRBD2	TRBJ2-7	19	CASSQVVAGALSSFYEQYF	TGTGCCAGCAGCCAAGTAGTAGCGGGGGCACTATCTTCTTTCTACGAGCAGTACTTC
TRBV7-6	-	TRBD2	TRBJ2-7	14	CASSWTSESYEQYF	TGTGCCAGCAGCTGGACTAGCGAGAGTTACGAGCAGTACTTC
TRBV28	-	-	TRBJ1-1	13	CASSLGQMIEAFF	TGTGCCAGCAGTCTAGGACAGATGATTGAAGCTTTCTTT
TRBV7-9	-	-	TRBJ1-2	13	CASSSSSNYGYTF	TGTGCCAGCAGCTCTTCCTCTAACTATGGCTACACCTTC
TRBV6-5	once	-	TRBJ1-1	15	CASRNPGGANTEAFF	TGTGCCAGCAGGAACCCCGGGGGCGCAAACACTGAAGCTTTCTTT
TRBV5-1	-	TRBD1	TRBJ1-3	18	CASSDGNPGQGMADTIYF	TGCGCCAGCAGTGATGGGAACCCGGGACAGGGGATGGCGGACACCATATATTTT
TRBV5-1	-	TRBD1	TRBJ2-3	14	CASSLQGIADTQYF	TGCGCCAGCAGCTTACAGGGGATCGCAGATACGCAGTATTTT
TRBV7-9	-	-	TRBJ2-7	11	CASSHDYEQYF	TGTGCCAGCAGCCACGACTACGAGCAGTACTTC
TRBV19	-	-	TRBJ1-1	13	CASWHGITTEAFF	TGTGCCAGTTGGCACGGGATAACCACTGAAGCTTTCTTT
TRBV25-1	-	TRBD1	TRBJ1-1	14	CASRETGWMTEAFF	TGTGCCAGCAGGGAGACAGGGTGGATGACTGAAGCTTTCTTT
TRBV19	-	TRBD1	TRBJ1-1	15	CASSSPGQGNTEAFF	TGTGCCAGTAGTTCACCGGGACAGGGGAACACTGAAGCTTTCTTT
TRBV7-3	-	TRBD2	TRBJ2-1	16	CASSLGPSGGAYEQFF	TGTGCCAGCAGCTTAGGACCTAGCGGGGGGGCCTATGAGCAGTTCTTC